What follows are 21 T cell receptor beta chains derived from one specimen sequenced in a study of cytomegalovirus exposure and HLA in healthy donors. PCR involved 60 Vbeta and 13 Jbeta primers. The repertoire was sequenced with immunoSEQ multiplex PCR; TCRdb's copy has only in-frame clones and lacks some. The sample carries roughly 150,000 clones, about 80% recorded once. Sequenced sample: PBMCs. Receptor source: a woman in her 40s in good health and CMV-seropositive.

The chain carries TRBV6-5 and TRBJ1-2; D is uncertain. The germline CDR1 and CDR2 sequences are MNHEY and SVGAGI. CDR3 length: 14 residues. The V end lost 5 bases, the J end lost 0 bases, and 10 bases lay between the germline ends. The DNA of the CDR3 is TGTGCCAGCAGTCCCCAGATCGCTAACTATGGCTACACCTTC. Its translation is CASSPQIANYGYTF.

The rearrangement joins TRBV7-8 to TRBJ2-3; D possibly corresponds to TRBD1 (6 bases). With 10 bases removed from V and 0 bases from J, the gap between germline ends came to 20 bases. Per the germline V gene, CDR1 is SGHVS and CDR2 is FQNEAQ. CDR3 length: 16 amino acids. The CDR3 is CATSGVRSTSTDTQYF. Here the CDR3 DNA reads TGTGCCACGTCAGGGGTCCGATCAACTAGCACAGATACGCAGTATTTT.

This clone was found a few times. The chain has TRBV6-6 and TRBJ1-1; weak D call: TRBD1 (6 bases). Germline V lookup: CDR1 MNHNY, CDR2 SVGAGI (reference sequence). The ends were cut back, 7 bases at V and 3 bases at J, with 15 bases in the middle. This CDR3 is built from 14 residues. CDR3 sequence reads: CASTLDSYYTEAFF. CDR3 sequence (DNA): TGTGCCAGCACCCTGGACAGCTATTACACTGAAGCTTTCTTT.

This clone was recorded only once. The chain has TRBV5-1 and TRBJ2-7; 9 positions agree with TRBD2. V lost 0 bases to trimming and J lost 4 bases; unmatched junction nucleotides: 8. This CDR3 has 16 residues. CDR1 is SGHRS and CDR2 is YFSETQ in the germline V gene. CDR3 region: CASSLEGGRAAYEQYF. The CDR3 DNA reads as TGCGCCAGCAGCTTGGAAGGCGGGAGGGCCGCATACGAGCAGTACTTC.

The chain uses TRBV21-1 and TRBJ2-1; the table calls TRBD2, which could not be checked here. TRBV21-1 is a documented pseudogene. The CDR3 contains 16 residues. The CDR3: CASSQRMNSGRNEQFF. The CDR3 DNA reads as TGTGCCAGCAGTCAAAGGATGAATAGCGGGAGGAATGAGCAGTTCTTC.

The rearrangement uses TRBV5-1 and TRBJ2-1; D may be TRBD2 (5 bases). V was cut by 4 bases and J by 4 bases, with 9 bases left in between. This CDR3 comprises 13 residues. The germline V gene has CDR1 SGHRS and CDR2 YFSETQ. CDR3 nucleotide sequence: TGCGCCAGCAGCACCGGACTGTACAATGAGCAGTTCTTC. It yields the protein CASSTGLYNEQFF.

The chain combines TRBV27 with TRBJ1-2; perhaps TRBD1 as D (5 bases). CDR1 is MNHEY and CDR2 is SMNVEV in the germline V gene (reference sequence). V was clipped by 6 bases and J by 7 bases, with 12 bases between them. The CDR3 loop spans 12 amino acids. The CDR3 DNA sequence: TGTGCCAGCAGCCAGGGCCCTGGTGGCTACACCTTC. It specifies CASSQGPGGYTF.

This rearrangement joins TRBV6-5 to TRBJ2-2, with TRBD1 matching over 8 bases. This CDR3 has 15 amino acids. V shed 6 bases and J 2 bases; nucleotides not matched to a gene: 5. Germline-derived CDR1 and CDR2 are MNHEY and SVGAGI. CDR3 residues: CASRPDRGNTGELFF. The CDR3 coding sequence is TGTGCCAGCAGGCCCGACAGGGGCAACACCGGGGAGCTGTTTTTT.

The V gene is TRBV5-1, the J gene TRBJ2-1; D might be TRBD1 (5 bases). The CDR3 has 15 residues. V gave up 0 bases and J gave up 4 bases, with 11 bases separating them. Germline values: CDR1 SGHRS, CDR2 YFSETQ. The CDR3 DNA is TGCGCCAGCAGCTTGGGGTCAAACAGGTACAATGAGCAGTTCTTC. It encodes CASSLGSNRYNEQFF.

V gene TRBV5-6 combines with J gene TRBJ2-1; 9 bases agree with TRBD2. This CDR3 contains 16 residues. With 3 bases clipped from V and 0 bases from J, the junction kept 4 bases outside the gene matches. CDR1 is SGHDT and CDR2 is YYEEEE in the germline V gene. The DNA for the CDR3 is TGTGCCAGCAGCTCTATGACTAGCGGCTCCTACAATGAGCAGTTCTTC. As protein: CASSSMTSGSYNEQFF.

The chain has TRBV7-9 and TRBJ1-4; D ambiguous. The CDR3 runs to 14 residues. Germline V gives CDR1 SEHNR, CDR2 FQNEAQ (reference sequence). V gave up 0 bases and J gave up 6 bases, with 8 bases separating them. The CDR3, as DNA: TGTGCCAGCAGCTTAGCGTCAAGCTATGAAAAACTGTTTTTT. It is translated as CASSLASSYEKLFF.

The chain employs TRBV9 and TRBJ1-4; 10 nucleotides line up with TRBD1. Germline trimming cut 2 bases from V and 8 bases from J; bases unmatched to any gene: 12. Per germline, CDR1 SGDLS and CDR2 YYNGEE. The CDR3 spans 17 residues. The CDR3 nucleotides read TGTGCCAGCAGCGTTAGCGCCGGGACAGGGGAATCGGAAAAACTGTTTTTT. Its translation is CASSVSAGTGESEKLFF.

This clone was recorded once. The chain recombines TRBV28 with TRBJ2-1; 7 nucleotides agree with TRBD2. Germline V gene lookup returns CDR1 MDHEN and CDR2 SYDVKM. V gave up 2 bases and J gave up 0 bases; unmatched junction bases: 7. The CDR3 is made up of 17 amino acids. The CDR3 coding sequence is TGTGCCAGCAGTTTAGGGCGGGGGAGGGCCTCCTACAATGAGCAGTTCTTC. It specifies CASSLGRGRASYNEQFF.

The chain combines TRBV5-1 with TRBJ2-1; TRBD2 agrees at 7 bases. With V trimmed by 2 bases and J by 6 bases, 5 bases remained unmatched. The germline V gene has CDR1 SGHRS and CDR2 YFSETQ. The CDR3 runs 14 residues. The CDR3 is CASSLQAGSNEQFF. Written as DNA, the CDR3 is TGCGCCAGCAGCTTACAAGCGGGGAGCAATGAGCAGTTCTTC.

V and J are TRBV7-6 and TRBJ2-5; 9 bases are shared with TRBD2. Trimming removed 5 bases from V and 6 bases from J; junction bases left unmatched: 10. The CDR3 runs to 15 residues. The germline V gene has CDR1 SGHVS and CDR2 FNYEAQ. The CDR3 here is CASSRSGRGEKTQYF. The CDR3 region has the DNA TGTGCCAGCAGCCGTAGCGGGAGAGGGGAGAAGACCCAGTACTTC.

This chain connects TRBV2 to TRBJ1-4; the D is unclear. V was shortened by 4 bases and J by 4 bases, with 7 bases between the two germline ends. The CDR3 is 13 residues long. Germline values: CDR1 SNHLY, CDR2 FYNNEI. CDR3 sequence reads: CASSGPVNEKLFF. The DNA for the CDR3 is TGTGCCAGCAGTGGGCCAGTTAATGAAAAACTGTTTTTT.

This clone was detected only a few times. The CDR3 sequence is CASYLSGEPWGEQFF. CDR3 coding DNA: TGTGCCAGCTACCTAAGCGGCGAACCCTGGGGAGAGCAGTTCTTC. The chain couples TRBV7-9 to TRBJ2-1, with a possible D match to TRBD2 (5 bases). Germline-derived CDR1 and CDR2 are SEHNR and FQNEAQ (reference sequence). Between the trimmed V and J ends, which lost 8 bases and 10 bases, there was a span of 24 bases. This CDR3 has 15 amino acids.

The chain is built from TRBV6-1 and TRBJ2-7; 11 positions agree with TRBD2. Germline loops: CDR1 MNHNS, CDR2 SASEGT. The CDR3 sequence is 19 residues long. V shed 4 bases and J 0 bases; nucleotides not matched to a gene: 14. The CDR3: CASSAKGSWTSGFSYEQYF. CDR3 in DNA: TGTGCCAGCAGTGCCAAGGGTTCATGGACTAGCGGGTTCTCCTACGAGCAGTACTTC.

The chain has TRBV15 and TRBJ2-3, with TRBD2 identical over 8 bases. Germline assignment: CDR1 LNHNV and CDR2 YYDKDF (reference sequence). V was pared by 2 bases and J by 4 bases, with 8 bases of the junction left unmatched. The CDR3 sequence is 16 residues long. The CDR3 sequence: CATSRHGNSGADTQYF. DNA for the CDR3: TGTGCCACCAGCAGACACGGCAATAGCGGGGCAGATACGCAGTATTTT. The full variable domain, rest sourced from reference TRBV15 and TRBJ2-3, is DAMVIQNPRYQVTQFGKPVTLSCSQTLNHNVMYWYQQKSSQAPKLLFHYYDKDFNNEADTPDNFQSRRPNTSFCFLDIRSPGLGDTAMYLCATSRHGNSGADTQYFGPGTRLTVL.

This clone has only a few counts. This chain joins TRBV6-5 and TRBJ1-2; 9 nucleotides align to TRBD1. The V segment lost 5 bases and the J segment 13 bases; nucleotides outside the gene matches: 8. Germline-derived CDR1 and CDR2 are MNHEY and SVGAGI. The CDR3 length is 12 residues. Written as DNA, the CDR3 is TGTGCCAGCAGTACCGGGACAGGGTCGTCCACCTTC. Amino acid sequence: CASSTGTGSSTF.

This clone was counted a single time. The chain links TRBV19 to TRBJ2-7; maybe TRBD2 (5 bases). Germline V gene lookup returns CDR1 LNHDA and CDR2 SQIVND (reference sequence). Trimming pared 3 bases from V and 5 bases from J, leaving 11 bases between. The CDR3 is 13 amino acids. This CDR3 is CASSMGRGNEQYF. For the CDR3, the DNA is TGTGCCAGTAGTATGGGGAGAGGGAACGAGCAGTACTTC.